The next 9 T cell receptor beta chains were all read from a single sample in a study of T-cell reconstitution after alpha-beta-depleted transplantation in children. A TCRbeta library incorporating unique molecular identifiers was prepared. TCRdb reprocessed the PCR reads via MiXCR and lists one record per CDR3 protein. This sample has about 400,000 distinct CDR3 sequences; about 14% occur once, and the top ten carry around 4%. This sample comprised PBMCs, obtained from the stem cell graft. Source of these receptors: a human donor who donated a stem cell graft to a child with Fanconi anemia.

A few counts support this clonotype. This rearrangement joins TRBV6-2 or TRBV6-3 to TRBJ2-4; D might be TRBD2 (6 bases). V lost 2 bases and J lost 8, with 7 bases in between. Germline V gene data show CDR1 as MNHEY and CDR2 as SVGEGT. This CDR3 has 12 amino acids. As DNA, the CDR3 is TGTGCCAGCAGTTACACGGGGGACATTCAGTACTTC. Translation gives CASSYTGDIQYF.

This clonotype was seen many times. V is TRBV20-1 and J is TRBJ1-1; D call uncertain. Trimming cost V 1 base and J 1 base, with 7 bases left between them. The CDR3 has 13 residues. Germline values: CDR1 DFQATT, CDR2 SNEGSKA (reference sequence). As DNA, the CDR3 is TGCAGTGCTAGAGGTCAGACGAACACTGAAGCTTTCTTT. Its protein is CSARGQTNTEAFF.

This clonotype was counted a few times. V and J are TRBV4-2 and TRBJ2-5; 8 positions agree with TRBD2. In germline, CDR1 is LGHNA, CDR2 YNFKEQ. The CDR3 extends over 16 amino acids. V was pared by 2 bases and J by 0 bases, with 5 bases of the junction left unmatched. The CDR3 sequence: CASSQKSGGNQETQYF. CDR3 nucleotide sequence: TGTGCCAGCAGCCAAAAGAGCGGGGGAAACCAAGAGACCCAGTACTTC.

The chain carries TRBV15 and TRBJ2-2, with D possibly TRBD1 on 6 matching bases. The CDR3 sequence is 14 residues long. The V end lost 8 bases, the J end lost 4 bases, and 14 bases lay between the germline ends. Looked up from germline, CDR1 is LNHNV and CDR2 is YYDKDF (reference sequence). CDR3 amino acids: CATSETGFTGELFF. The CDR3, as DNA: TGTGCCACCTCCGAGACAGGATTCACCGGGGAGCTGTTTTTT.

This clonotype has just a few counts. J is TRBJ2-3 and V is TRBV7-3; 9 bases are a match to TRBD1. Germline V gene sequence: CDR1 SGHTA, CDR2 FQGTGA. V trimming: 4 bases; J trimming: 10 bases; junction bases outside the gene matches: 3. There are 12 residues in the CDR3. CDR3 nucleotides: TGTGCCAGCAGCTCAACAGGGGGCGCGCAGTATTTT. It is translated as CASSSTGGAQYF.

With respect to this clonotype: Relative to the germline gene, one junction end is altered; a read error may explain this. The CDR3 sequence: CSSSLVPELNTEAFF. CDR3 sequence (DNA): TGTTCCAGCAGCTTAGTGCCAGAATTGAACACTGAAGCTTTCTTT. This rearrangement joins TRBV11-1 to TRBJ1-1; D is uncertain. CDR1 and CDR2 from the germline V gene are SGHAT and FQDESV (reference sequence). The CDR3 covers 15 residues.

This sequence joins TRBV20-1 and TRBJ1-2, with 7 bases aligning to TRBD1. In germline, CDR1 is DFQATT, CDR2 SNEGSKA (reference sequence). CDR3 length: 14 residues. Losses at the gene ends were 6 bases for V and 2 bases for J; bases not matched to a gene: 9. CDR3 protein: CSALWDRANYGYTF. The CDR3 nucleotides are TGCAGTGCCCTATGGGACAGAGCGAACTATGGCTACACCTTC.

This clonotype was picked up one time. V usage is TRBV6-5 and J usage is TRBJ1-1; D perhaps matches TRBD1 (6 bases). Germline V gene data show CDR1 as MNHEY and CDR2 as SVGAGI. The V and J ends lost 2 bases and 0 bases respectively, with 13 bases between them. The CDR3 loop spans 16 amino acids. The CDR3 coding sequence is TGTGCCAGCAGTTACGGGAGCTGGACAGTGAACACTGAAGCTTTCTTT. Translated: CASSYGSWTVNTEAFF.

In this sample, this clonotype turned up a few times. This chain uses TRBV5-1 with TRBJ2-1; 8 bases agree with TRBD2. J was trimmed by 3 bases and V by 1 base; bases with no gene match: 6. Germline CDR1 SGHRS, CDR2 YFSETQ. The CDR3 contains 16 residues. DNA for the CDR3: TGCGCCAGCAGCTTGTTGGGCGGGGGGAACTACAATGAGCAGTTCTTC. Residues: CASSLLGGGNYNEQFF.